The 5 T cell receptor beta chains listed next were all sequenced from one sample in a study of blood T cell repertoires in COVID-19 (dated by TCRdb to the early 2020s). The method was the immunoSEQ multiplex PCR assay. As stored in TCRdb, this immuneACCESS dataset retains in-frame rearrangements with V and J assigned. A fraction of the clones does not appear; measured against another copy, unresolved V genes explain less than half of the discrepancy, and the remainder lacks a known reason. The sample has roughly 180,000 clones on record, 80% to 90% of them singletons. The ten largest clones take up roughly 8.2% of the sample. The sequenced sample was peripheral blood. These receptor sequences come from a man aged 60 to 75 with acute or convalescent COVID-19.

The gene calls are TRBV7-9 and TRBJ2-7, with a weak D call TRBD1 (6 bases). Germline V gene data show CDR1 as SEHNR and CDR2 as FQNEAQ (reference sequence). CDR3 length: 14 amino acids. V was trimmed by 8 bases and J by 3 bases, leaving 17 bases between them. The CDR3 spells CASGQVDSDYEQYF. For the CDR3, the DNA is TGTGCCAGCGGGCAAGTGGACAGTGACTACGAGCAGTACTTC.

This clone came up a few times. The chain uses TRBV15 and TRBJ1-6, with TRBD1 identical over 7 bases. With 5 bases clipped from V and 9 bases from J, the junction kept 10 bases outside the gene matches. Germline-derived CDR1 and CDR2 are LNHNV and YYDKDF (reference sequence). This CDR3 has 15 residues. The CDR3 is CATSHGARDSSPLHF. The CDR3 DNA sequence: TGTGCCACCAGCCACGGGGCGCGGGACAGTTCACCCCTCCACTTT.

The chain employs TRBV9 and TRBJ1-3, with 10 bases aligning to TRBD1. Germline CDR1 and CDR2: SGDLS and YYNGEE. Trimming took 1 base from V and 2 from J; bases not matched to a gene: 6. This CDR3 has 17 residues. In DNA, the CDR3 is TGTGCCAGCAGCGTACGGGGGGACAGGGGAGCTGGAAACACCATATATTTT. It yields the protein CASSVRGDRGAGNTIYF.

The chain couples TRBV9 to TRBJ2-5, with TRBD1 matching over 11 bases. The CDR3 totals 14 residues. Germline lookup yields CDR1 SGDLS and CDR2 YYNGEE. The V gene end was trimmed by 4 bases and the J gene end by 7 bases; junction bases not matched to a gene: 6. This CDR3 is CASSSPGTGGTQYF. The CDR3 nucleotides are TGTGCCAGCAGCTCCCCCGGGACAGGGGGGACCCAGTACTTC.

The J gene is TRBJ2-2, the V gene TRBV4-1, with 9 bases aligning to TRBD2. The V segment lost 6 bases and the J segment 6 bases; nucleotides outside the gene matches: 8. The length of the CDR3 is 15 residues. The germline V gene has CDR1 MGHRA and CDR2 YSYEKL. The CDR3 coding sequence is TGCGCCAGCAGACGACCGGGACTAGCCTCCGGGGAGCTGTTTTTT. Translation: CASRRPGLASGELFF.